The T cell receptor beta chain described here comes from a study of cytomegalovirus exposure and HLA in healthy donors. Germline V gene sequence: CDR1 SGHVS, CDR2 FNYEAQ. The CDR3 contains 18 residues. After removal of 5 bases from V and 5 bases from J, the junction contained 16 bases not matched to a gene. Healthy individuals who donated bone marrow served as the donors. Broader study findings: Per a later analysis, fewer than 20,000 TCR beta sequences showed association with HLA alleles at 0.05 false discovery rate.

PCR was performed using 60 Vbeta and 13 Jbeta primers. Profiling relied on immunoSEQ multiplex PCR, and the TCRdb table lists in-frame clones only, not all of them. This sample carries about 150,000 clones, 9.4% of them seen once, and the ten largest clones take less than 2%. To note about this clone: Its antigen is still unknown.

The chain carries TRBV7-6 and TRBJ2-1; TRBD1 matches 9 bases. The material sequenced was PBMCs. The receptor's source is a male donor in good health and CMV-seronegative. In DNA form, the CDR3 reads TGTGCCAGCAGCAGTGTCGACAGGGGGGCTACTATTGACAATGAGCAGTTCTTC. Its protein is CASSSVDRGATIDNEQFF.